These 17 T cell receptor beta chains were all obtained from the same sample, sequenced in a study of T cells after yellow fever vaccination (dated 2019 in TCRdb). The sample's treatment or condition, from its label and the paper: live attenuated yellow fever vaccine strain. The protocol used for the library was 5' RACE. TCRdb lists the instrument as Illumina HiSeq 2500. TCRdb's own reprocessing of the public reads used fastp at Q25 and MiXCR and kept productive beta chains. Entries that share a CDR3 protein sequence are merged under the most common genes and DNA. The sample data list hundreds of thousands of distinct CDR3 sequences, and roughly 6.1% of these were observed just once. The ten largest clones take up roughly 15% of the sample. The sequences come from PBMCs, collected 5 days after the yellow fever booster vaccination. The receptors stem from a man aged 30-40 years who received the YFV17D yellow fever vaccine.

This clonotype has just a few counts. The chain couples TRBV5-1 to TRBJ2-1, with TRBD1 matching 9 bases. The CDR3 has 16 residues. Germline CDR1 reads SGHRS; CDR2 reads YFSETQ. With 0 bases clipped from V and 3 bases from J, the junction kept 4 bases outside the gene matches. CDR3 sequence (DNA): TGCGCCAGCAGCTTGGCCGCGACAGGGGGCTACAATGAGCAGTTCTTC. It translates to CASSLAATGGYNEQFF. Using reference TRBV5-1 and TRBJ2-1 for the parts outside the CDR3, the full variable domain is KAGVTQTPRYLIKTRGQQVTLSCSPISGHRSVSWYQQTPGQGLQFLFEYFSETQRNKGNFPGRFSGRQFSNSRSEMNVSTLELGDSALYLCASSLAATGGYNEQFFGPGTRLTVL.

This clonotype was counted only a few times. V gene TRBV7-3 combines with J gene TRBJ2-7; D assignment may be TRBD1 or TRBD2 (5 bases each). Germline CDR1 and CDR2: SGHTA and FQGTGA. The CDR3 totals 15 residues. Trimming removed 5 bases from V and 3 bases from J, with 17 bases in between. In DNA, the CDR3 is TGTGCCAGCAGCCTCGGGCTGGGGGTTAACTACGAGCAGTACTTC. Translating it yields CASSLGLGVNYEQYF.

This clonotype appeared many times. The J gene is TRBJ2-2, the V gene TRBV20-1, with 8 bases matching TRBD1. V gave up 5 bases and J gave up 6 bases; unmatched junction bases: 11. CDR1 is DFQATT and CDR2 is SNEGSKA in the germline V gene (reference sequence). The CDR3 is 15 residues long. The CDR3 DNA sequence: TGCAGTGCTCTCGCAGGACAGGGAGCGGCCGGGGAGCTGTTTTTT. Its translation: CSALAGQGAAGELFF.

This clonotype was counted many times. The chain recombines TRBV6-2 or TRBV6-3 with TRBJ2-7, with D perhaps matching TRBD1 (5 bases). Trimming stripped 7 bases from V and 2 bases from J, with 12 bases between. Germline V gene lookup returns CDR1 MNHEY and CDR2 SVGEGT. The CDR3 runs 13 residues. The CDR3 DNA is TGTGCCAGCATAGGCCAGGGCACCTACGAGCAGTACTTC. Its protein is CASIGQGTYEQYF.

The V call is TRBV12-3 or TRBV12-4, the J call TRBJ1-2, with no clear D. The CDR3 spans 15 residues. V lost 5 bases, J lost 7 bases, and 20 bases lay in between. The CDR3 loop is CASSPWTGKGGGYTF. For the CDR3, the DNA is TGTGCCAGCAGTCCATGGACGGGGAAGGGTGGTGGCTACACCTTC.

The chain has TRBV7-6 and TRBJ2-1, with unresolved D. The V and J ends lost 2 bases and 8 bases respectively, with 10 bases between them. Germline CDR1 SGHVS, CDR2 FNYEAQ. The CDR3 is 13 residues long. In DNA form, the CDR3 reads TGTGCCAGCAGCTTACATGGACGGGATGAGCAGTTCTTC. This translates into CASSLHGRDEQFF.

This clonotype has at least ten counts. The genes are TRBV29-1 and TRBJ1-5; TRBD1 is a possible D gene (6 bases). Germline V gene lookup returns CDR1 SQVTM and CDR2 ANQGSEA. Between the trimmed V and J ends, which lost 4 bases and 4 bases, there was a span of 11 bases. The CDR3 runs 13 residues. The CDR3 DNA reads TGCAGCGTTGCGGACAGCGCGAATCAGCCCCAGCATTTT. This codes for CSVADSANQPQHF.

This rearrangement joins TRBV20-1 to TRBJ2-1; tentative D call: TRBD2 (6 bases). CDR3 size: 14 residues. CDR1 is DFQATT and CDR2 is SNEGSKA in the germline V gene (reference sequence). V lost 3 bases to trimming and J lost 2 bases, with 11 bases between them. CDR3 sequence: CSASPGLAYNEQFF. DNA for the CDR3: TGCAGTGCTAGCCCGGGACTCGCCTACAATGAGCAGTTCTTC.

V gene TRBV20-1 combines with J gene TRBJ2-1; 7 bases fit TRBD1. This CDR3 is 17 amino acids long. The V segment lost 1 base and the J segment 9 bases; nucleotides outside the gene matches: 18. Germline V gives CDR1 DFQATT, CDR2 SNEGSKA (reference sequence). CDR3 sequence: CSARAGRGQVVSGEQFF. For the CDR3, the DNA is TGCAGTGCTAGAGCTGGTAGGGGGCAGGTAGTGAGCGGTGAGCAGTTCTTC.

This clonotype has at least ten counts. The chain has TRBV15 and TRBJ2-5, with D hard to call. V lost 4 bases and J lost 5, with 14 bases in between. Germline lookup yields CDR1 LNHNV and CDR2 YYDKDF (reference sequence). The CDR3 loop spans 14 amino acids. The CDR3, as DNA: TGTGCCACCAGCAACCAGGACGGTGGGGAGACCCAGTACTTC. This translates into CATSNQDGGETQYF.

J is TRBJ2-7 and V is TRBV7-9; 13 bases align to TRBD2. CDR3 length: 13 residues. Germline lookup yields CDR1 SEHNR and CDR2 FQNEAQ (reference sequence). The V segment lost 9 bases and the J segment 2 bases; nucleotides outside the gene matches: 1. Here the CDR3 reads CASGLAGAYEQYF. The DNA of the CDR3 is TGTGCCAGTGGACTAGCGGGAGCCTACGAGCAGTACTTC.

CDR3 in amino acids: CASSLPTSGRAFSYEQYF. CDR3 DNA sequence: TGTGCCAGCAGCTTACCGACTAGCGGGAGGGCCTTCTCCTACGAGCAGTACTTC. J is TRBJ2-7 and V is TRBV11-1; 14 nucleotides line up with TRBD2. CDR3 size: 18 residues. The V gene end was trimmed by 2 bases and the J gene end by 0 bases; junction bases not matched to a gene: 6. Germline loops: CDR1 SGHAT, CDR2 FQDESV (reference sequence).

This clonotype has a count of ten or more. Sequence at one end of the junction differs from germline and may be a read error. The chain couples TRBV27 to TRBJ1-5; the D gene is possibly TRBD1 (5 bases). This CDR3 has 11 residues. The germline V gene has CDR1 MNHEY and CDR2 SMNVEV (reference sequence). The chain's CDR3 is CAGRRDQPQHF. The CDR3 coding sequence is TGTGCCGGCAGGAGGGACCAGCCCCAGCATTTT.

The CDR3 DNA follows: TGTGCCAGCAGTTACGCTGAGAATCAGCCCCAGCATTTT. This gives the protein CASSYAENQPQHF. V is TRBV6-5 and J is TRBJ1-5; no definite D call. From germline, CDR1 is MNHEY and CDR2 SVGAGI. Trimming removed 2 bases from V and 4 bases from J, with 6 bases in between. The CDR3 runs 13 residues.

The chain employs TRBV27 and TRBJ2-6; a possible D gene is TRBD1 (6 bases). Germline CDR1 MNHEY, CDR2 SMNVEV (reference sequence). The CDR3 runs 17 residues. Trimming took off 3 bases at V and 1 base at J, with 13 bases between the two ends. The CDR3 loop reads CASSFGTKISGANVLTF. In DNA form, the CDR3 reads TGTGCCAGCAGTTTTGGGACAAAGATTTCTGGGGCCAACGTCCTGACTTTC.

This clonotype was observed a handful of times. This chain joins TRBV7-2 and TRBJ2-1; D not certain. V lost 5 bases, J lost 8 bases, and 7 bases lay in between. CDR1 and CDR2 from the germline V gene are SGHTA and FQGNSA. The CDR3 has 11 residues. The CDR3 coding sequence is TGTGCCAGCAGCCGTGGGGATGAGCAGTTCTTC. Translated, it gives CASSRGDEQFF.

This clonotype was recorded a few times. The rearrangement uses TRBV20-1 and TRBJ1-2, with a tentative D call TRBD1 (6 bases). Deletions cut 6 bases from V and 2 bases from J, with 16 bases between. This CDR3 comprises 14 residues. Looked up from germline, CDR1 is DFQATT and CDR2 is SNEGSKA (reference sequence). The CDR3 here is CSALRGNGNYGYTF. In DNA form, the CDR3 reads TGCAGTGCGCTAAGGGGGAACGGGAACTATGGCTACACCTTC.